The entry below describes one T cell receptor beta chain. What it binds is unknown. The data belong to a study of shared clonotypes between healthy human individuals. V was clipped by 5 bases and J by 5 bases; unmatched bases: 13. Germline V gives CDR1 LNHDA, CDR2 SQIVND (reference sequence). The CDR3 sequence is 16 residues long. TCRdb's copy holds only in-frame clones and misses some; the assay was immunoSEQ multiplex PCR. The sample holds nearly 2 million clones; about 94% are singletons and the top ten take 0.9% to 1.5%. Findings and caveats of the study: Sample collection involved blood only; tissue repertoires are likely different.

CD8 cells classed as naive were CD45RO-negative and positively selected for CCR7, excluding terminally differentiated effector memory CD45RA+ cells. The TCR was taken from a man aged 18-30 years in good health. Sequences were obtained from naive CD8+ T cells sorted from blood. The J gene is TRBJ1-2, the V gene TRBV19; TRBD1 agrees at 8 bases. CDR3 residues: CASSGPGQAHRYGYTF. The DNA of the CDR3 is TGTGCCAGTAGTGGTCCGGGACAGGCCCATCGGTATGGCTACACCTTC. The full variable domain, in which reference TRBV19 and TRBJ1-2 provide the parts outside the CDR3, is DGGITQSPKYLFRKEGQNVTLSCEQNLNHDAMYWYRQDPGQGLRLIYYSQIVNDFQKGDIAEGYSVSREKKESFPLTVTSAQKNPTAFYLCASSGPGQAHRYGYTFGSGTRLTVV.